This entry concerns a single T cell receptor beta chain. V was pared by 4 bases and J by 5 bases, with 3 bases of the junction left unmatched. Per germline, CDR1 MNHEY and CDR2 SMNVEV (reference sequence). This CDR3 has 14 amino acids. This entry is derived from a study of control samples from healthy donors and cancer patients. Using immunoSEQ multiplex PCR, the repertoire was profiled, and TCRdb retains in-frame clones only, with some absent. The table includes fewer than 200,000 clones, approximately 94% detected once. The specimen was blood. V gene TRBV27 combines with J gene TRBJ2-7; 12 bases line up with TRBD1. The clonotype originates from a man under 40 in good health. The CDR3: CASSSGTGGHEQYF. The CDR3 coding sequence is TGTGCCAGCAGTTCCGGGACAGGGGGCCACGAGCAGTACTTC.